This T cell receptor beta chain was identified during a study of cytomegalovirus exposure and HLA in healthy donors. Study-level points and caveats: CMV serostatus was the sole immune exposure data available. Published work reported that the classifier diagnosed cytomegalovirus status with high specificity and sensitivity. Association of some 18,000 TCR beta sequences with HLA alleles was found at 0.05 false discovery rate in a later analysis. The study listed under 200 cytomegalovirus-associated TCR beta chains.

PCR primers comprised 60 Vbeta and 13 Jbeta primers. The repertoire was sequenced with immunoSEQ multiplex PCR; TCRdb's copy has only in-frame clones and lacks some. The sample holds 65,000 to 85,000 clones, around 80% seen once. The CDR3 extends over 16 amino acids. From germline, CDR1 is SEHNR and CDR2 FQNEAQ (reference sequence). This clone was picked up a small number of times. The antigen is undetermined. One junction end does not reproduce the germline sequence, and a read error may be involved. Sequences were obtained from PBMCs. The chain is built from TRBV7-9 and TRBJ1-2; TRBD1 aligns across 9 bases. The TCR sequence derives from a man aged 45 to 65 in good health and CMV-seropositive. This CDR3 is CSSSFMHGTGLYGYTF. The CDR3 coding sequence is TGTTCCAGCAGCTTTATGCACGGGACAGGGCTCTATGGCTACACCTTC.